These T cell receptor beta chains were read from a single sample in a study of blood T cell repertoires in COVID-19. Some clones are missing from TCRdb's copy, which holds only in-frame ones; the method was immunoSEQ multiplex PCR. The data show roughly 100,000 clones, more than 85% seen once. The sequencing sample was made of peripheral blood. These receptors came from a man between 18 and 35 years old with acute or convalescent COVID-19. CDR3s include the opening cysteine and the closing phenylalanine or tryptophan. Each record gives: J gene, D gene, V gene, clone size, CDR3 DNA, CDR3 protein. D genes are given only for firm matches. Expanded clones get a size class; other rows say once, few or many, or leave the size out.

TRBJ2-3 | TRBD2 | TRBV27 | once | TGTGCCACTCTACTAGCGGGTCGCAGCACAGATACGCAGTATTTT | CATLLAGRSTDTQYF
TRBJ2-5 | NA | TRBV5-1 | NA | TGCGCCAGCAGCTTGGCAGGTACCGAGACCCAGTACTTC | CASSLAGTETQYF
TRBJ2-3 | TRBD1 | TRBV9 | NA | TGTGCCAGCAGTGGGACAGTCACAGATACGCAGTATTTT | CASSGTVTDTQYF
TRBJ2-1 | TRBD2 | TRBV19 | NA | TGTGCCAGTGGTATCGGTTATGTTCTCGGGGGGAGCTCCTACAATGAGCAGTTCTTC | CASGIGYVLGGSSYNEQFF
TRBJ2-1 | TRBD2 | TRBV24-1 | NA | TGTGCCACCAGTGATACTAGCGGGGGGGCCTCCTACAATGAGCAGTTCTTC | CATSDTSGGASYNEQFF
TRBJ2-5 | NA | TRBV7-9 | NA | TGTGCCAGCAGCCCACAGGGTGGGGAGACCCAGTACTTC | CASSPQGGETQYF
TRBJ1-5 | TRBD1 | TRBV27 | NA | TGTGCCAGCAGTTTACGCGGACAGGGTGGCGGTCAGCCCCAGCATTTT | CASSLRGQGGGQPQHF
TRBJ2-5 | TRBD2 | TRBV20-1 | few | TGCAGTGCTAGTGGGTGGCTAGCGGGGTTCGAGACCCAGTACTTC | CSASGWLAGFETQYF
TRBJ1-2 | NA | TRBV2 | NA | TGTGCCAGCAGTCCTACAGACAAGGATGGCTACACCTTC | CASSPTDKDGYTF
TRBJ2-2 | NA | TRBV30 | NA | TGTGCCTGGAGTGGGAGAGGGGGTGTTGTGGGCACCGGGGAGCTGTTTTTT | CAWSGRGGVVGTGELFF
TRBJ1-1 | NA | TRBV7-2 | NA | TGTGCCAGCAGCTACGGCACTGAAGCTTTCTTT | CASSYGTEAFF
TRBJ1-1 | TRBD1 | TRBV2 | NA | TGTGCCAGCATCGAGGACAGGTACGACACTGAAGCTTTCTTT | CASIEDRYDTEAFF
TRBJ1-3 | NA | TRBV4-1 | NA | TGCGCCAGCAGCCACTCCGCGGGTCCCGGAAACACCATATATTTT | CASSHSAGPGNTIYF
TRBJ2-6 | NA | TRBV19 | NA | TGTGCCAGTAGACATAGTGGCGGCAGGGCGTACTCTGGGGCCAACGTCCTGACTTTC | CASRHSGGRAYSGANVLTF
TRBJ2-6 | TRBD1 | TRBV30 | NA | TGTGCCTGGAGGATCCGGGACAGGGTCTCTGGGGCCAACGTCCTGACTTTC | CAWRIRDRVSGANVLTF
TRBJ2-1 | NA | TRBV27 | NA | TGTGCCAGCAGTTCGAGCCTGAGCTCCTACAATGAGCAGTTCTTC | CASSSSLSSYNEQFF
TRBJ1-4 | NA | TRBV3-1/TRBV3-2 | NA | TGTGCCAGCAGCCCTAAAAGCACAACTAATGAAAAACTGTTTTTT | CASSPKSTTNEKLFF
TRBJ1-1 | TRBD1 | TRBV19 | NA | TGTGCCAGTAACAGGGGCGACATGAACACTGAAGCTTTCTTT | CASNRGDMNTEAFF
TRBJ1-2 | NA | TRBV5-4 | NA | TGTGCCAGCAAAGGGGGGACTACCCCGCCTGACTATGGCTACACCTTC | CASKGGTTPPDYGYTF
TRBJ1-4 | TRBD1 | TRBV19 | NA | TGTGCCAGTAGTATGGGGACAGGTAATGAAAAACTGTTTTTT | CASSMGTGNEKLFF
TRBJ1-4 | TRBD1 | TRBV5-1 | NA | TGCGCCAGCAGCTTGGAGGGACAGGGAGCAACTAATGAAAAACTGTTTTTT | CASSLEGQGATNEKLFF
TRBJ1-2 | TRBD1 | TRBV7-9 | NA | TGTGCCAGCAGCGTAAGGGACAGAGAGTATGGCTACACCTTC | CASSVRDREYGYTF
TRBJ1-6 | NA | TRBV18 | NA | TGTGCCAGCTCACGAAGCGGGTCACCCCTCCACTTT | CASSRSGSPLHF
TRBJ2-3 | NA | TRBV19 | NA | TGTGCCAGTAGTATGGGGAAGGGGCCAGATACGCAGTATTTT | CASSMGKGPDTQYF
TRBJ1-3 | NA | TRBV6-5 | NA | TGTGCCAGCAGATCGGACAGAACTGGAAACACCATATATTTT | CASRSDRTGNTIYF
TRBJ1-1 | NA | TRBV6-5 | few | TGTGCCAGCAGCGCCCAATCGACGGGGGCTTTCTTT | CASSAQSTGAFF
TRBJ2-3 | NA | TRBV19 | once | TGTGCCAGTAGTATAGTGGAGTGGTCCAGCCGTAGAGATACGCAGTATTTT | CASSIVEWSSRRDTQYF
TRBJ2-2 | NA | TRBV19 | NA | TGTGCCAGTGGCGGGACTCTGAACACCGGGGAGCTGTTTTTT | CASGGTLNTGELFF